This record concerns one T cell receptor (beta chain) sequence. Antigen: not known. This CDR3 fails to terminate in the conserved phenylalanine or tryptophan, so it likely reflects a read error. It is unclear where the CDR3 begins or ends on the DNA, so no DNA is shown, and the CDR3 is as TCRdb lists it. This entry belongs to a study of identical twins. The length of the CDR3 is 11 amino acids, counting both ends. Regarding the study as a whole: Abundant beta clonotypes from cord blood bore fewer insertions; memory repertoires lacked this pattern. Partly confounded zero-insertion analyses could result from invariant MAIT and iNKT cells. With monozygotic twins, out-of-frame TCR alpha sharing exceeded what models estimated.

Unique molecular identifiers were present on cDNA, and template switching added a universal primer site. In TCRdb, the 5' RACE reads were re-called with MiXCR into one record per CDR3 protein. The data show 500,000 or so distinct CDR3 sequences, with over 11% seen just once and about 1% held by the top ten. These data also formed part of another study, on yellow fever vaccine responses in identical twins.

The sequence was collected from a woman aged 18-29 years in good health. Sequencing input: CD4+ T cells sorted from blood. This chain joins TRBV21-1 and TRBJ1-1; the D call in the table, TRBD1, was not verified against the DNA. TRBV21-1 is designated a pseudogene. CDR3 region: CASSKLGQGAS.